Each of the 15 T cell receptor beta chains below was sequenced from the same sample in a study of T-cell reconstitution after alpha-beta-depleted transplantation in children. This sample's TCRbeta library carried unique molecular identifier barcodes. TCRdb re-derived calls from the PCR reads in MiXCR, one entry per CDR3 protein. The repertoire has more than 400,000 distinct CDR3 sequences, approximately 10% of them found once; the top ten carry less than 15%. This material consisted of PBMCs, mostly from graft donor cells, taken 180 days after TCRalphabeta/CD19-depleted stem cell transplant. The receptor set was obtained from a female patient aged 2-15 years who had a stem cell transplant for aplastic anemia, so the T cells may come from the graft donor.

This clonotype has just a few counts. The chain uses TRBV20-1 and TRBJ2-2; D might be TRBD1 (7 bases). The CDR3 is made up of 15 amino acids. V lost 6 bases, J lost 5 bases, and 19 bases lay in between. The germline CDR1 and CDR2 sequences are DFQATT and SNEGSKA (reference sequence). In DNA, the CDR3 is TGCAGTGCCACGCGCGGGACAGAAGGAACCGGGGAGCTGTTTTTT. Translated: CSATRGTEGTGELFF.

V and J are TRBV20-1 and TRBJ2-1; 10 bases align to TRBD2. From germline, CDR1 is DFQATT and CDR2 SNEGSKA (reference sequence). After removal of 5 bases from V and 3 bases from J, the junction contained 16 bases not matched to a gene. This CDR3 has 18 amino acids. CDR3 coding DNA: TGCAGTGCTCCCTTCGCTAGCGGGAGTACGCTTTTCTACAATGAGCAGTTCTTC. Residues: CSAPFASGSTLFYNEQFF.

As concerns this clonotype: A much larger clone differs from this one at a single base, so this may be a read error. V gene TRBV19 combines with J gene TRBJ2-6; TRBD1 might be the D (6 bases). The CDR3 is 15 amino acids. Germline V CDR1 and CDR2: LNHDA, SQIVND (reference sequence). CDR3 bases: TGTGCCAGTCTCTCCAGGGGAGCTGGGGCCAACGGCCTGACTTTC. This translates into CASLSRGAGANGLTF.

This clonotype has only a few counts. V gene TRBV19 combines with J gene TRBJ2-1; D ambiguous. V was shortened by 3 bases and J by 8 bases, with 8 bases between the two germline ends. Germline V gene lookup returns CDR1 LNHDA and CDR2 SQIVND (reference sequence). This CDR3 has 12 residues. CDR3 in DNA: TGTGCCAGTAGTATTCCTGTACATGAGCAGTTCTTC. Protein product: CASSIPVHEQFF.

The chain is built from TRBV3-1 and TRBJ2-1; D may be TRBD2 (6 bases). This CDR3 has 15 residues. Germline V lookup: CDR1 LGHDT, CDR2 YNNKEL (reference sequence). Trimming took 8 bases from V and 4 from J, leaving 18 bases between them. CDR3 nucleotide sequence: TGTGCCAGCGCCCCTCGGGGGTTAGGATACAATGAGCAGTTCTTC. Translation: CASAPRGLGYNEQFF.

The gene calls are TRBV6-5 and TRBJ2-4, with 16 bases aligning to TRBD2. This CDR3 contains 18 residues. The V gene end was trimmed by 4 bases and the J gene end by 3 bases; junction bases not matched to a gene: 6. Germline V gives CDR1 MNHEY, CDR2 SVGAGI. The CDR3 nucleotides are TGTGCCAGCAGTTCCGGGACTAGCGGGAGGGCCGGCAAAAACATTCAGTACTTC. The encoded protein is CASSSGTSGRAGKNIQYF.

This clonotype was observed a handful of times. The chain's CDR3 is CASSYSIERELYNEQFF. CDR3 in DNA: TGTGCCAGCAGTTACTCAATAGAGCGGGAGCTCTACAATGAGCAGTTCTTC. The chain has TRBV6-5 and TRBJ2-1; 8 nucleotides match TRBD2. The CDR3 runs 17 residues. V lost 0 bases to trimming and J lost 3 bases; unmatched junction nucleotides: 7. The germline CDR1 and CDR2 sequences are MNHEY and SVGAGI.

This clonotype was seen a handful of times. The rearrangement joins TRBV6-5 to TRBJ2-1; D perhaps matches TRBD2 (5 bases). V lost 4 bases and J lost 3, with 7 bases in between. The CDR3 consists of 13 residues. Germline V gene sequence: CDR1 MNHEY, CDR2 SVGAGI. The CDR3 sequence is CASSSRGYNEQFF. The CDR3 coding sequence is TGTGCCAGCAGTTCCCGGGGCTACAATGAGCAGTTCTTC.

This clonotype occurred many times. This chain links TRBV7-2 with TRBJ2-7; no clear D gene. This CDR3 is built from 11 residues. Trimming left V 3 bases short and J 3 bases short, with 3 bases between. Germline CDR1 reads SGHTA; CDR2 reads FQGNSA. Written as DNA, the CDR3 is TGTGCCAGCAGCTTTCGCTACGAGCAGTACTTC. Protein product: CASSFRYEQYF.

This clonotype was counted a few times. This rearrangement joins TRBV4-3 to TRBJ2-1; 7 bases match TRBD2. Looked up from germline, CDR1 is LGHNA and CDR2 is YSLEER. There are 18 residues in the CDR3. V was pared by 3 bases and J by 0 bases, with 11 bases of the junction left unmatched. CDR3 region: CASSHARSGLSSYNEQFF. CDR3 bases: TGCGCCAGCAGCCACGCCCGTAGCGGGTTAAGCTCCTACAATGAGCAGTTCTTC.

This clonotype has a count of ten or more. J is TRBJ2-2 and V is TRBV29-1; D is uncertain. CDR1 and CDR2 from the germline V gene are SQVTM and ANQGSEA. With 7 bases removed from V and 4 bases from J, the gap between germline ends came to 16 bases. The CDR3 spans 14 residues. The CDR3 nucleotides read TGCAGCGGTCTTAGACCGGGTGGCACCGGGGAGCTGTTTTTT. This encodes CSGLRPGGTGELFF.

This clonotype was counted many times. This chain uses TRBV20-1 with TRBJ1-4, with D possibly being TRBD1 (5 bases). CDR1 is DFQATT and CDR2 is SNEGSKA in the germline V gene (reference sequence). This CDR3 contains 16 residues. Trimming shortened V by 0 bases and J by 3 bases, and 14 bases separated the two germline ends. The DNA of the CDR3 is TGCAGTGCTAGAGATCGGGACGGAGACTCTAATGAAAAACTGTTTTTT. Translation: CSARDRDGDSNEKLFF.

The chain joins TRBV5-5 to TRBJ2-3; D is perhaps TRBD2 (6 bases). Between the trimmed V and J ends, which lost 1 base and 6 bases, there was a span of 15 bases. This CDR3 is built from 15 residues. The V gene's germline CDR1 is SGHKS and CDR2 YYEKEE (reference sequence). CDR3 nucleotide sequence: TGTGCCAGCAGCTTGCTGGTGGGCGGAGGGGATACGCAGTATTTT. Amino acid sequence: CASSLLVGGGDTQYF. Supplemented by reference TRBV5-5 and TRBJ2-3, the full variable domain reads DAGVTQSPTHLIKTRGQQVTLRCSPISGHKSVSWYQQVLGQGPQFIFQYYEKEERGRGNFPDRFSARQFPNYSSELNVNALLLGDSALYLCASSLLVGGGDTQYFGPGTRLTVL.

For this clonotype: Germline and junction disagree at one end, which may indicate a read error. V usage is TRBV7-2 and J usage is TRBJ1-2; D is possibly TRBD1 (5 bases). The CDR3 has 13 residues. Germline loops: CDR1 SGHTA, CDR2 FQGNSA. CDR3 loop: CASSLALGRSVWF. The CDR3 nucleotides read TGTGCCAGCAGCTTAGCGTTGGGGCGGTCGGTTTGGTTC.

This clonotype was counted between two and nine times. The genes are TRBV30 and TRBJ2-1; TRBD2 aligns across 8 bases. Germline V gene lookup returns CDR1 GTSNPN and CDR2 SVGIG (reference sequence). V trimming: 0 bases; J trimming: 9 bases; junction bases outside the gene matches: 19. There are 18 residues in the CDR3. DNA of the CDR3: TGTGCCTGGAGTGTAACGTATACTAGCGGCGTTTTTTGGAGTGAGCAGTTCTTC. It yields the protein CAWSVTYTSGVFWSEQFF. Supplemented by reference TRBV30 and TRBJ2-1, the full variable domain reads SQTIHQWPATLVQPVGSPLSLECTVEGTSNPNLYWYRQAAGRGLQLLFYSVGIGQISSEVPQNLSASRPQDRQFILSSKKLLLSDSGFYLCAWSVTYTSGVFWSEQFFGPGTRLTVL.